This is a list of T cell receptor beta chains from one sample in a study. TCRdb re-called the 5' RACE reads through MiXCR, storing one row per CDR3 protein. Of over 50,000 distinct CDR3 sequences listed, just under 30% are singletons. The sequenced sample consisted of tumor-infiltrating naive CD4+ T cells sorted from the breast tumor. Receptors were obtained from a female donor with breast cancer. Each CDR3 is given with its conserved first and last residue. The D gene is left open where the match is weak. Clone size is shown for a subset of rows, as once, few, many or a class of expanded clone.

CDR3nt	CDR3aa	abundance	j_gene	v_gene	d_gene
TGCGCCAGCAGCCCAGGGACAACCCGAGAGACCCAGTACTTC	CASSPGTTRETQYF	-	TRBJ2-5	TRBV5-1	-
TGTGCCAGCAGTTTGAACAGGGATACTGAAGCTTTCTTT	CASSLNRDTEAFF	-	TRBJ1-1	TRBV12-3/TRBV12-4	-
TGTGCCAGCAGTTTTTTTTTCGGGGAAAATGAAAAACTGTTTTTT	CASSFFFGENEKLFF	-	TRBJ1-4	TRBV28	-
TGTGCCAGCTCACCAAATACCAGAACCTACAATGAGCAGTTCTTC	CASSPNTRTYNEQFF	many	TRBJ2-1	TRBV18	-
TGTGCCAGCAGCTCCCCGGGACAGGGGAGCTACACCTTC	CASSSPGQGSYTF	few	TRBJ1-2	TRBV7-2	TRBD1
TGTGCCAGCAGGCCCAACGACAGGGGGGAACTGTTTTTT	CASRPNDRGELFF	-	TRBJ1-4	TRBV6-1	TRBD1
TGTGCCAGCAGCTTAGCTGCGGGACAGGGATCTAATGAGCAGTTCTTC	CASSLAAGQGSNEQFF	-	TRBJ2-1	TRBV7-2	TRBD1
TGTGCCAGCAGTTCGGGCCCCTACTATCAGCCCCAGCATTTT	CASSSGPYYQPQHF	-	TRBJ1-5	TRBV12-3/TRBV12-4	-
TGCAGTGCGGCAAGACTAGCGAGCACAGATACGCAGTATTTT	CSAARLASTDTQYF	many	TRBJ2-3	TRBV20-1	TRBD2
TGTGCCAGCAGTTTATTGGGCAGGACGGCTGAAGCTTTCTTT	CASSLLGRTAEAFF	-	TRBJ1-1	TRBV27	-
TGCGCCAGCAGCTTCTCTCTGAATCAGCCCCAGCATTTT	CASSFSLNQPQHF	few	TRBJ1-5	TRBV5-1	-
TGCAGCGTTGTAGTTGTCCTGGGGCGGGAGACCCAGTACTTC	CSVVVVLGRETQYF	-	TRBJ2-5	TRBV29-1	-
TGTGCCAGCAGTTCCAACAGGGCCTACGAGCAGTACTTC	CASSSNRAYEQYF	many	TRBJ2-7	TRBV12-3/TRBV12-4	-
TGTGCCAGCAGCCAAGGGGCTGGAGTACTCAATGAGCAGTTCTTC	CASSQGAGVLNEQFF	few	TRBJ2-1	TRBV4-2	-
TGTGCCAGCAGCCCCGGACGGACTAACTATGGCTACACCTTC	CASSPGRTNYGYTF	few	TRBJ1-2	TRBV7-2	-
TGTGCCAGCAGCCAATGGACTAGCGGGAGCGCTGAGCAGTTCTTC	CASSQWTSGSAEQFF	few	TRBJ2-1	TRBV7-2	TRBD2
TGCGCCAGCAATAAGGACAGGGGCAATGAGCAGTTCTTC	CASNKDRGNEQFF	-	TRBJ2-1	TRBV5-1	TRBD1
TGCGCCAGCAGCTTAACAGGAAAAGGGACGGCAAATTCACCCCTCCACTTT	CASSLTGKGTANSPLHF	once	TRBJ1-6	TRBV5-1	-
TGTGCCTGGAGTGTACGTCAAGCGGGGGGGCCGGGGTACAATGAGCAGTTCTTC	CAWSVRQAGGPGYNEQFF	-	TRBJ2-1	TRBV30	TRBD2
TGTGCCAGCAGCCCGGGACGGAGCAATCAGCCCCAGCATTTT	CASSPGRSNQPQHF	-	TRBJ1-5	TRBV7-9	-
TGTGCCAGCAGCTCTGACACCCTCCAGCCCCAGCATTTT	CASSSDTLQPQHF	-	TRBJ1-5	TRBV7-2	-
TGCAGTGCTAGTCGAGGGGGGCGTGAGCAGTTCTTC	CSASRGGREQFF	-	TRBJ2-1	TRBV20-1	-
TGTGCCAGCAGTGAATCGGGGCGGGAGACCTACGAGCAGTACTTC	CASSESGRETYEQYF	-	TRBJ2-7	TRBV25-1	TRBD2
TGTGCCAGCAGTGAGGGGGGGCCAGGGTTCTTC	CASSEGGPGFF	few	TRBJ2-1	TRBV6-1	-
TGTGCCAGCAGTTCGGACAGGGTCTACGAGCAGTACTTC	CASSSDRVYEQYF	few	TRBJ2-7	TRBV6-5	TRBD1
TGTGCCACCAGTGATCGTGGCGGTATAAGCACAGATACGCAGTATTTT	CATSDRGGISTDTQYF	-	TRBJ2-3	TRBV24-1	-
TGCGCCAGCAGCACTGGACAGACGAGCACAGATACGCAGTATTTT	CASSTGQTSTDTQYF	-	TRBJ2-3	TRBV5-1	-
TGTGCCAGCAGCTTGAGTCAGGGTCGGTTGGGTGAGCAGTTCTTC	CASSLSQGRLGEQFF	few	TRBJ2-1	TRBV7-3	-
TGTGCCAGCAGTGGGCATTATAGCAATCAGCCCCAGCATTTT	CASSGHYSNQPQHF	-	TRBJ1-5	TRBV6-1	-
TGTGCCAGCAGCTCGCGGGACAGGGAACAAGAGACCCAGTACTTC	CASSSRDREQETQYF	-	TRBJ2-5	TRBV7-9	TRBD1
TGTGCCAGCAGGGAAGGACAGGGCGGCTCCTACGAGCAGTACTTC	CASREGQGGSYEQYF	few	TRBJ2-7	TRBV7-2	TRBD1
TGCGCCAGCAGATGGGGGGATAATTCACCCCTCCACTTT	CASRWGDNSPLHF	-	TRBJ1-6	TRBV5-1	-
TGTGCCAGCAATGAAACGCAGATTCAAGAGACCCAGTACTTC	CASNETQIQETQYF	-	TRBJ2-5	TRBV25-1	-
TGTGCCAGCGGTAGGGGTGAAACTGAAGCTTTCTTT	CASGRGETEAFF	-	TRBJ1-1	TRBV6-1	-
TGTGCCAGCAGCCAAGGCTACTACACTGAAGCTTTCTTT	CASSQGYYTEAFF	-	TRBJ1-1	TRBV14	-